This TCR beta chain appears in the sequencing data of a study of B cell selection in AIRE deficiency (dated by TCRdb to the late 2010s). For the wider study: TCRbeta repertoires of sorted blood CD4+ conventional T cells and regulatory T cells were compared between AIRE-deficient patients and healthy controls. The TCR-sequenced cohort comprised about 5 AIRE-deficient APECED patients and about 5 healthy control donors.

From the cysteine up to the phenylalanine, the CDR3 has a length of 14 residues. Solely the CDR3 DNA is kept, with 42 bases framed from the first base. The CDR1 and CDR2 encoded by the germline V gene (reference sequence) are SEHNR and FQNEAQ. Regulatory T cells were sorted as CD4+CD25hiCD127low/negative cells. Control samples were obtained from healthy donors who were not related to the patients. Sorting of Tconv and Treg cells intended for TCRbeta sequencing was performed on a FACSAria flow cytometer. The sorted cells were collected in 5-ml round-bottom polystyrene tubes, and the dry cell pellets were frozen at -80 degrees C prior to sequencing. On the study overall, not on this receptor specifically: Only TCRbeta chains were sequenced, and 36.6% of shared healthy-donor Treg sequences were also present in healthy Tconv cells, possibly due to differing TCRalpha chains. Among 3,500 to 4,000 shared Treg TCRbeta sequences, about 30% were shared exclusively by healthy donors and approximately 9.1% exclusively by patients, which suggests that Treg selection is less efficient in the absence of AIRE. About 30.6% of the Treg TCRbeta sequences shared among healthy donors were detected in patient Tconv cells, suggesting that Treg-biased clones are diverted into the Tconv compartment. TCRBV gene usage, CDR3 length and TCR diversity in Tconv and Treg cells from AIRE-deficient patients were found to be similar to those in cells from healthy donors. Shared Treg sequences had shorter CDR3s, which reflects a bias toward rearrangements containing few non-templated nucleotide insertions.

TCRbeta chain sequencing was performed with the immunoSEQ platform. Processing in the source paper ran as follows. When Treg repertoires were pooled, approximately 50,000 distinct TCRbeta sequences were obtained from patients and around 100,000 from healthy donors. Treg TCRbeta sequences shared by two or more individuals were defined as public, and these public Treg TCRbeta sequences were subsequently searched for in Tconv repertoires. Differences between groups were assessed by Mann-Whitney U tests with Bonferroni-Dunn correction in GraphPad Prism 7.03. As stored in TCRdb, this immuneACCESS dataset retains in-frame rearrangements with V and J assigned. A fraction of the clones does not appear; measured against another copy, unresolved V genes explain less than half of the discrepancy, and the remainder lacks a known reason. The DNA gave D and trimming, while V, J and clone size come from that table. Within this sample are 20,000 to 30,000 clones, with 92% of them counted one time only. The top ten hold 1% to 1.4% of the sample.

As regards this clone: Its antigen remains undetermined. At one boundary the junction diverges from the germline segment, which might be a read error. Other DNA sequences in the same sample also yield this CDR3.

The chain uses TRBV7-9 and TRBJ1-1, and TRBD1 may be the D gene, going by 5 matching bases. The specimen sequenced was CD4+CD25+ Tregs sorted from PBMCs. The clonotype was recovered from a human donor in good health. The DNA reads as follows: TGTGCCATCCGAGCCTCCGGGACGTCCACTGAAGCCTTCTTT. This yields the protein CAIRASGTSTEAFF. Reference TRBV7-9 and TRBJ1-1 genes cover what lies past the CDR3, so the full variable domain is DTGVSQNPRHKITKRGQNVTFRCDPISEHNRLYWYRQTLGQGPEFLTYFQNEAQLEKSRLLSDRFSAERPKGSFSTLEIQRTEQGDSAMYLCAIRASGTSTEAFFGQGTRLTVV.